The T cell receptor beta chain described here comes from a study of T cell changes during pregnancy in multiple sclerosis (dated by TCRdb to about 2019). Regarding the research as a whole: The study examined how the T cell repertoire changed over the course of pregnancy in women with multiple sclerosis.

The library relied on the immunoSEQ multiplex PCR assay. TCRdb re-hosts the immuneACCESS table, in-frame sequences only. Its copies lack some clones; in the studies checked, an unresolved V gene accounts for under half of them, and the cause for the rest is not known. The table for this sample lists tens of thousands of clones; approximately 91% of them were counted only once. 3.5% to 5.5% of the sample is in the top ten clones. As concerns this clone: Its antigen is still unknown. One base away there is no much larger clone; base qualities are not given.

CDR1 and CDR2, looked up from the germline V gene (reference sequence), are MNHEY and SMNVEV. The CDR3 has 13 amino acids, counting the end cysteine and phenylalanine. This entry keeps only the CDR3 DNA: 39 bases, framed from base 1. V is shortened by 3 bases, J by 6 bases, and the region joining them spans 12 bases. The V and J genes are TRBV27 and TRBJ2-7, with TRBD1 perhaps the D gene, on 7 matching bases. The sample consisted of peripheral blood, taken in the second trimester of pregnancy. This clonotype originated in a female donor in good health, enrolled as a control in a pregnancy study. The bases read TGTGCCAGCAGTTTCAGGGGGGCGGCCGAGCAGTACTTC. It encodes CASSFRGAAEQYF.